The T cell receptor (beta chain) described here comes from a study of T cell responses to AZD1222 COVID-19 vaccine. As concerns this clone: Its antigen remains unknown.

This table comes from immunoSEQ multiplex PCR, and its TCRdb copy is limited to in-frame clones, with some not included. This table has about 150,000 clones, approximately 90% appearing once. Study observations and caveats: Distributed over spike, vaccine-associated CD4 TCRs predominated at 160-218 and 743-854. Spike-specific TCR breadth rose after two AZD1222 doses, and depth rose as well. Nearly half of spike-specific TCRs reportedly target unmutated variant regions. Mostly white British, mostly female donors; authors suggested clonal diversity may be underestimated.

This receptor was taken from an adult who received the AZD1222 COVID-19 vaccine. Here the sequenced sample was peripheral blood, taken 28 days after the second AZD1222 dose.

The CDR3 loop reads CASSTGQGDGYTF. For the CDR3, the DNA is TGCGCCAGCAGCACCGGACAGGGAGATGGCTACACCTTC. The rearrangement links TRBV5-1 to TRBJ1-2; 8 bases agree with TRBD1. With V trimmed by 4 bases and J by 6 bases, 5 bases remained unmatched. The CDR3 is 13 residues long. Germline V gene sequence: CDR1 SGHRS, CDR2 YFSETQ. Based on the CDR3 plus reference TRBV5-1 and TRBJ1-2, the full variable domain is KAGVTQTPRYLIKTRGQQVTLSCSPISGHRSVSWYQQTPGQGLQFLFEYFSETQRNKGNFPGRFSGRQFSNSRSEMNVSTLELGDSALYLCASSTGQGDGYTFGSGTRLTVV.